The rows below give T cell receptor beta chains drawn from one sample of a study of T-cell memory formation after mild COVID-19. A single record per CDR3 protein comes from TCRdb applying MiXCR to the 5' RACE reads. The sample has approximately 410,000 distinct CDR3 sequences; under 25% are singletons. Sequenced input: PBMCs or a T cell subset sorted from them (not recorded which). All receptors come from an adult woman who had mild COVID-19 (a few samples of this study predate the infection). Cell type and time point are not known. The CDR3 runs from the conserved cysteine through the conserved F or W. The D gene is left open where the match is weak. Expanded clones are given a class, and other clones once, few, many or no size at all.

TRBV7-6,.,TRBJ2-7,.,CASSSHDSSYEQYF,TGTGCCAGCAGCTCCCATGACAGCTCCTACGAGCAGTACTTC
TRBV12-3/TRBV12-4,.,TRBJ1-4,.,CASSLRTSHRATNEKLFF,TGTGCCAGCAGTCTCCGAACCAGCCACAGGGCAACTAATGAAAAACTGTTTTTT
TRBV20-1,.,TRBJ2-7,.,CSARDGGEFTLEQYF,TGCAGTGCAAGAGACGGGGGCGAGTTTACTCTCGAGCAGTACTTC
TRBV6-5,.,TRBJ1-2,.,CASSALLGEANYGYTF,TGTGCCAGCAGTGCCCTCCTTGGGGAAGCGAACTATGGCTACACCTTC
TRBV6-5,.,TRBJ2-7,.,CASRPPGLDEQYF,TGTGCCAGCAGGCCTCCGGGGCTCGACGAGCAGTACTTC
TRBV4-1,.,TRBJ1-2,.,CASSQDRWAGNYGYTF,TGCGCCAGCAGCCAAGATCGATGGGCAGGGAACTATGGCTACACCTTC
TRBV6-2/TRBV6-3,.,TRBJ2-1,.,CASSHYGGTTNEQFF,TGTGCCAGCAGTCACTATGGTGGGACCACCAATGAGCAGTTCTTC
TRBV19,TRBD1,TRBJ2-7,.,CASTGTGAYEQYF,TGTGCCAGTACGGGGACAGGCGCCTACGAGCAGTACTTC
TRBV7-8,.,TRBJ1-1,.,CASSLGDRIEAFF,TGTGCCAGCAGCTTAGGCGACAGGATTGAAGCTTTCTTT
TRBV4-1,.,TRBJ1-2,.,CASSQGQSTNYGYTF,TGCGCCAGCAGCCAAGGACAGTCCACTAACTATGGCTACACCTTC
TRBV4-2,.,TRBJ1-2,.,CASSQDRDTGRHGYTF,TGTGCCAGCAGCCAGGACCGGGACACAGGGAGGCATGGCTACACCTTC
TRBV11-2,.,TRBJ2-3,many,CASSLRQSTDTQYF,TGTGCCAGCAGCTTAAGGCAGAGCACAGATACGCAGTATTTT
TRBV11-2,.,TRBJ2-3,.,CASSLDTLNPSLTDTQYF,TGTGCCAGCAGCTTAGATACACTAAACCCGTCCCTCACAGATACGCAGTATTTT
TRBV3-1,TRBD2,TRBJ2-3,few,CASSRLAARGDTQYF,TGTGCCAGCAGCCGACTAGCGGCCAGGGGAGATACGCAGTATTTT
TRBV29-1,TRBD2,TRBJ2-3,few,CSVRLAGATDTQYF,TGCAGCGTCCGACTAGCGGGCGCCACAGATACGCAGTATTTT
TRBV5-1,.,TRBJ2-7,.,CASSLGGAENYEQYF,TGCGCCAGCAGCTTGGGTGGAGCGGAGAACTACGAGCAGTACTTC
TRBV6-5,TRBD1,TRBJ1-4,few,CASSYETTGQGVTQTNEKLFF,TGTGCCAGCAGTTACGAAACCACTGGACAGGGGGTGACGCAAACGAATGAAAAACTGTTTTTT
TRBV3-1,.,TRBJ1-3,.,CASSRPSGNTIYF,TGTGCCAGCAGTCGACCGTCTGGAAACACCATATATTTT
TRBV5-1,.,TRBJ1-2,many,CASSLVGNNYGYTF,TGCGCCAGCAGCTTGGTGGGGAACAACTATGGCTACACCTTC
TRBV3-1,TRBD2,TRBJ2-4,.,CASSQQRELNIQYF,TGTGCCAGCAGCCAACAGCGGGAGCTAAACATTCAGTACTTC
TRBV20-1,TRBD2,TRBJ2-1,.,CSARASSGRANEQFF,TGCAGTGCTAGAGCGTCTAGCGGGAGGGCGAATGAGCAGTTCTTC